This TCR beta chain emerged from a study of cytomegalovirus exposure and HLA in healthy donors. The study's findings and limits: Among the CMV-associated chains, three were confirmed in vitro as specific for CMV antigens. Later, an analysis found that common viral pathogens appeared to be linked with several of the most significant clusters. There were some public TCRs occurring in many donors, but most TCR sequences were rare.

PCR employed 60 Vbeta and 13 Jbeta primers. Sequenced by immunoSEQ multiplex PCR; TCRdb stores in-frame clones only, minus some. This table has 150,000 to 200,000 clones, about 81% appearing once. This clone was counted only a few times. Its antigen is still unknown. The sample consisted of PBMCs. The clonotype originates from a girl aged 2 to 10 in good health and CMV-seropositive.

The CDR3 is CASSYRDRMNTEAFF. The CDR3 coding sequence is TGTGCCAGCAGCTACAGGGACAGAATGAACACTGAAGCTTTCTTT. This sequence joins TRBV5-6 and TRBJ1-1, with 7 bases matching TRBD1. The CDR3 covers 15 residues. From germline, CDR1 is SGHDT and CDR2 YYEEEE. V trimming: 3 bases; J trimming: 0 bases; junction bases outside the gene matches: 5.